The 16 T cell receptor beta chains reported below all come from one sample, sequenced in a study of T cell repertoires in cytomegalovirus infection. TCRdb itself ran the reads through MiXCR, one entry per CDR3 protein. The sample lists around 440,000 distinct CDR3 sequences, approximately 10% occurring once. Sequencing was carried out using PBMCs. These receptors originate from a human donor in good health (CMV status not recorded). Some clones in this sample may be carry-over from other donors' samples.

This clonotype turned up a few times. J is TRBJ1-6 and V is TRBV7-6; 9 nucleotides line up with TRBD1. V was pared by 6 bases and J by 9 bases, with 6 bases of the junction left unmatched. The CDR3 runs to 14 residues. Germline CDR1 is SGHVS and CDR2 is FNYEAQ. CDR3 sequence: CASSTGTGSSPLHF. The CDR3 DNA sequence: TGTGCCAGCAGTACCGGGACAGGGTCTTCACCCCTCCACTTT.

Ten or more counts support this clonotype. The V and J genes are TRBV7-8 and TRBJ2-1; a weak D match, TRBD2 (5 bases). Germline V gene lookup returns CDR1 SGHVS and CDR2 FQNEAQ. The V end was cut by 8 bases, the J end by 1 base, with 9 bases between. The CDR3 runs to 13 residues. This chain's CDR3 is CASHGESYNEQFF. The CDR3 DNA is TGTGCCAGCCACGGGGAGTCCTACAATGAGCAGTTCTTC.

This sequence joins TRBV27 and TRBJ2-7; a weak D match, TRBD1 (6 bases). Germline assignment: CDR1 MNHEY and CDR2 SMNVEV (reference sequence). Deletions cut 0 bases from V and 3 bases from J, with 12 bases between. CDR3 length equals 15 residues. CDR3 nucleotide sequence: TGTGCCAGCAGTTTATCGCCAACAGGGATCTACGAGCAGTACTTC. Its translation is CASSLSPTGIYEQYF.

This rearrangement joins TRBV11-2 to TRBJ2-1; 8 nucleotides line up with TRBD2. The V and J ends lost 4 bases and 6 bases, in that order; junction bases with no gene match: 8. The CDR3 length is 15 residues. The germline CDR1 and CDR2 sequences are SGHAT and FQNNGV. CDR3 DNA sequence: TGTGCCAGCAGCTGGCAAATAGCGGGATTCAATGAGCAGTTCTTC. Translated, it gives CASSWQIAGFNEQFF.

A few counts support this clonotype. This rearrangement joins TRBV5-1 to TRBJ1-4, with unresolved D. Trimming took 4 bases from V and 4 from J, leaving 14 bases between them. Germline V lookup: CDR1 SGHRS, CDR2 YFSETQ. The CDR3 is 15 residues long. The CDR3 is CASSVSFSGNEKLFF. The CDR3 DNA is TGCGCCAGCAGCGTCAGTTTCTCGGGTAATGAAAAACTGTTTTTT.

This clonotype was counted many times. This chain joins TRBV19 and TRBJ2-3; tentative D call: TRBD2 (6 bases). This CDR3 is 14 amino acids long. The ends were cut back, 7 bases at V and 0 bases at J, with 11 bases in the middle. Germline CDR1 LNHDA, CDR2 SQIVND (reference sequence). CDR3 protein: CASMRAGSTDTQYF. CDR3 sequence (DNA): TGTGCCAGTATGAGGGCGGGGAGCACAGATACGCAGTATTTT.

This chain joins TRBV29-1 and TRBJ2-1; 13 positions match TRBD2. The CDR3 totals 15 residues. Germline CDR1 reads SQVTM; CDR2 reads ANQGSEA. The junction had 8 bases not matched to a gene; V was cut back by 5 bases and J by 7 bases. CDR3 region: CSVPGLAGVWNEQFF. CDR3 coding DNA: TGCAGCGTTCCTGGACTAGCGGGAGTATGGAATGAGCAGTTCTTC.

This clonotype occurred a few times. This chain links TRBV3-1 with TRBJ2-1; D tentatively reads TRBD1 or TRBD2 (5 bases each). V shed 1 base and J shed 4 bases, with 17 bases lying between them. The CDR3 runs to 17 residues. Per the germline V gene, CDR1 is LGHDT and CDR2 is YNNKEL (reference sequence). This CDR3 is CASSQGSRGRNYNEQFF. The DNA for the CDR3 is TGTGCCAGCAGCCAAGGGAGCCGGGGACGGAATTACAATGAGCAGTTCTTC.

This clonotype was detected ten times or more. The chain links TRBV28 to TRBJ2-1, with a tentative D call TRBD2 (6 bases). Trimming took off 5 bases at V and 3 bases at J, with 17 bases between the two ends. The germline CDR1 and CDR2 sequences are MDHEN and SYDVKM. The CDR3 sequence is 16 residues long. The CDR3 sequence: CASSLGHTDYYNEQFF. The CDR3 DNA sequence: TGTGCCAGCAGTCTCGGACACACGGACTACTACAATGAGCAGTTCTTC.

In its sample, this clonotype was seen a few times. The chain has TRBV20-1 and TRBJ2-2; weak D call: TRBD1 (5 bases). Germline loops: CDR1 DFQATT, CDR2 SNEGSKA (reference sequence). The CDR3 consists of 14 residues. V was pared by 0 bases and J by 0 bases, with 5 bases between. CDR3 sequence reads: CSAREQANTGELFF. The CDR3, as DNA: TGCAGTGCTAGAGAACAGGCGAACACCGGGGAGCTGTTTTTT.

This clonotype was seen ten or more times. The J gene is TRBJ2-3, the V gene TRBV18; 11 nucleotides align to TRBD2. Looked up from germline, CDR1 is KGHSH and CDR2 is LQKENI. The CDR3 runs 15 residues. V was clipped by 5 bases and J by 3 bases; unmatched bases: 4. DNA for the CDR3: TGTGCCAGCTCAACGGGACTAGCGGAGACAGATACGCAGTATTTT. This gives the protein CASSTGLAETDTQYF.

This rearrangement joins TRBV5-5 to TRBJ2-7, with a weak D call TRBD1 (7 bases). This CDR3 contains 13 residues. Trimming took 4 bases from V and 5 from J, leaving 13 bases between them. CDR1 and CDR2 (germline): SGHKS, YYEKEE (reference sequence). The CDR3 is CASSGGTVHEQYF. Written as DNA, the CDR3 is TGTGCCAGCAGCGGGGGGACAGTACACGAGCAGTACTTC. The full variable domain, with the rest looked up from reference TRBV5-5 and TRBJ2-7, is DAGVTQSPTHLIKTRGQQVTLRCSPISGHKSVSWYQQVLGQGPQFIFQYYEKEERGRGNFPDRFSARQFPNYSSELNVNALLLGDSALYLCASSGGTVHEQYFGPGTRLTVT.

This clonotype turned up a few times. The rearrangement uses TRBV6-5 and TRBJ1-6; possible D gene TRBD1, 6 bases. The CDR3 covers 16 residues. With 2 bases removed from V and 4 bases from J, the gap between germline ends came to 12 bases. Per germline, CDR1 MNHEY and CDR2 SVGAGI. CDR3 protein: CASSYHGGSYNSPLHF. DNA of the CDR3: TGTGCCAGCAGTTACCATGGGGGCTCATATAATTCACCCCTCCACTTT.

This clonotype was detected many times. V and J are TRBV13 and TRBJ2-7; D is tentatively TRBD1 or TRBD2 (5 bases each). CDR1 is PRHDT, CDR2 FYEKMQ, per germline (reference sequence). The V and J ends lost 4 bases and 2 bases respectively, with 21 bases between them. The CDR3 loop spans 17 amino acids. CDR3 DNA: TGTGCCAGCAGCTACACAGAGGGGAAACCAGGGACCTACGAGCAGTACTTC. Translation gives CASSYTEGKPGTYEQYF. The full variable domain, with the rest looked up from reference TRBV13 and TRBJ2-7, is AAGVIQSPRHLIKEKRETATLKCYPIPRHDTVYWYQQGPGQDPQFLISFYEKMQSDKGSIPDRFSAQQFSDYHSELNMSSLELGDSALYFCASSYTEGKPGTYEQYFGPGTRLTVT.

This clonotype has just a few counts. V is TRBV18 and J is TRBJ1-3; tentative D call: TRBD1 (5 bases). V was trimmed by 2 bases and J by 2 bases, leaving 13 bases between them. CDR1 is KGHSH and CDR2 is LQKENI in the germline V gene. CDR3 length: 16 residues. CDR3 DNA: TGTGCCAGCTCACCATACGCGGGGGGTGCTGGAAACACCATATATTTT. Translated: CASSPYAGGAGNTIYF.

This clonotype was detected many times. CDR3 amino acids: CASSPLGSGRAGDTQYF. Here the CDR3 DNA reads TGCGCCAGCAGCCCGCTGGGGAGCGGGAGAGCGGGAGATACGCAGTATTTT. The J gene is TRBJ2-3, the V gene TRBV4-1, with 8 bases identical to TRBD2. The CDR3 extends over 17 amino acids. Unmatched junction bases numbered 14, after V lost 4 bases and J lost 5 bases. Germline V CDR1 and CDR2: MGHRA, YSYEKL.